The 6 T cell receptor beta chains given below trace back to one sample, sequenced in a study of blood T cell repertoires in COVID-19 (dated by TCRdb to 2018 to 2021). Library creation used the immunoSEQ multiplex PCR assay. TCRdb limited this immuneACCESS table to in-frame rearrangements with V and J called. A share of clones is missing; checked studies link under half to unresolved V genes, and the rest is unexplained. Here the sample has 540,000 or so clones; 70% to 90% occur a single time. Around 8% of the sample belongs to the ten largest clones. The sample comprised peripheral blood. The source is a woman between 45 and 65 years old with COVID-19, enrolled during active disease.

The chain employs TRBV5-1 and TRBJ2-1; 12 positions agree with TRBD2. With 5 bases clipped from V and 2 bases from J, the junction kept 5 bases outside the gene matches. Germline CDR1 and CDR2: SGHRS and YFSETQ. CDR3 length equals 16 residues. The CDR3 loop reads CASSSTSGGTYNEQFF. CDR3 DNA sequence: TGCGCCAGCAGTTCCACTAGCGGGGGGACCTACAATGAGCAGTTCTTC.

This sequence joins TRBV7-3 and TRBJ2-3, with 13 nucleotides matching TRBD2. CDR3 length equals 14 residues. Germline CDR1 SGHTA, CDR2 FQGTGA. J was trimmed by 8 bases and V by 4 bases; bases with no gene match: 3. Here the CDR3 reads CASSSGTSGVTQYF. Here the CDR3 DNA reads TGTGCCAGCAGCTCTGGGACTAGCGGGGTTACGCAGTATTTT.

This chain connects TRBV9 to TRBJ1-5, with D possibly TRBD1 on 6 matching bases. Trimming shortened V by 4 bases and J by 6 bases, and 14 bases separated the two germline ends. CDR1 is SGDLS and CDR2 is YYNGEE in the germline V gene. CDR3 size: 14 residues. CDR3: CASSQGREGQPQHF. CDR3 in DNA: TGTGCCAGCAGCCAGGGGAGAGAGGGTCAGCCCCAGCATTTT.

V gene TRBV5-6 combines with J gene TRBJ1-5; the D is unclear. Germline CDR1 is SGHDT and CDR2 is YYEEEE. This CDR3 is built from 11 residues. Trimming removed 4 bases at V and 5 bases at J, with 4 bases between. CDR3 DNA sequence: TGTGCCAGCAGCCCCGATCAGCCCCAGCATTTT. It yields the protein CASSPDQPQHF.

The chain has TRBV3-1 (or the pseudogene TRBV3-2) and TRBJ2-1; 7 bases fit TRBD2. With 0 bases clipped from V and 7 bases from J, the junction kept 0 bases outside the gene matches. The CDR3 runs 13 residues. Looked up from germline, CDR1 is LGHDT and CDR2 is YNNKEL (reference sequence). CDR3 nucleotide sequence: TGTGCCAGCAGCCAAGAGGGGGGGAATGAGCAGTTCTTC. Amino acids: CASSQEGGNEQFF.

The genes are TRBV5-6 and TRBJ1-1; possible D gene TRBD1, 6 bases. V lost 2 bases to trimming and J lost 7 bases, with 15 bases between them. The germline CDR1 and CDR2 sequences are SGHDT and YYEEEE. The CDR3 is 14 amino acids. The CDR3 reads CASSLPDQGFEAFF. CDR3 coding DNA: TGTGCCAGCAGCTTACCCGACCAGGGGTTTGAAGCTTTCTTT.